One and the same sample provided the 30 T cell receptor beta chains below, sequenced in a study of Ad26.COV2.S vaccination and SARS-CoV-2 variants. Treatment of the sample: 19 received Ad26.COV2.S at low or high dose, single or two shots; 5 received placebo; per-sample allocation not given. On day 63 after the first injection, vaccine and placebo recipients gave samples. This table comes from immunoSEQ multiplex PCR, and its TCRdb copy is limited to in-frame clones, with some not included. The table shows 300,000 to 400,000 clones, with 70% to 90% occurring only once. The source was peripheral blood, collected in a trial of Ad26.COV2.S vaccine versus placebo. These receptors originate from a person between 18 and 59 years old who received the Ad26.COV2.S COVID-19 vaccine or a placebo.

The rearrangement uses TRBV30 and TRBJ1-5; TRBD1 might be the D (6 bases). Trimming removed 0 bases from V and 5 bases from J, with 8 bases in between. The CDR3 totals 13 residues. Germline values: CDR1 GTSNPN, CDR2 SVGIG (reference sequence). The CDR3 sequence is CAWSVGGDQPQHF. As DNA, the CDR3 is TGTGCCTGGAGTGTAGGGGGGGATCAGCCCCAGCATTTT.

CDR3 amino acids: CASSSGGGGSDYGYTF. In DNA form, the CDR3 reads TGTGCCAGCAGCTCTGGGGGAGGGGGATCGGACTATGGCTACACCTTC. The rearrangement joins TRBV7-3 to TRBJ1-2; a weak D match, TRBD1 (6 bases). The V end was cut by 4 bases, the J end by 3 bases, with 18 bases between. Germline CDR1 is SGHTA and CDR2 is FQGTGA. The CDR3 is made up of 16 amino acids.

The rearrangement links TRBV6-5 to TRBJ1-4, with D tentatively TRBD1 (6 bases). Trimming pared 4 bases from V and 2 bases from J, leaving 11 bases between. Germline V gives CDR1 MNHEY, CDR2 SVGAGI. The CDR3 is 15 residues long. For the CDR3, the DNA is TGTGCCAGCAGTTCCAGTGGGGGCACTAATGAAAAACTGTTTTTT. Translating it yields CASSSSGGTNEKLFF.

The rearrangement uses TRBV12-5 and TRBJ2-7; D is ambiguous. Deletions cut 4 bases from V and 4 bases from J, with 8 bases between. Germline V gene data show CDR1 as LGHNT and CDR2 as FRNRAP. The CDR3 loop spans 12 amino acids. The DNA of the CDR3 is TGTGCTAGTGGTTACACAGCTTACGAGCAGTACTTC. This encodes CASGYTAYEQYF.

This sequence joins TRBV19 and TRBJ2-5; 8 positions match TRBD1. CDR3 length: 18 residues. Per the germline V gene, CDR1 is LNHDA and CDR2 is SQIVND (reference sequence). Trimming at V came to 1 base and at J to 2 bases, leaving 12 bases not matched to a gene. This CDR3 is CASSIVATGQERQETQYF. As DNA, the CDR3 is TGTGCCAGTAGTATAGTGGCTACGGGACAGGAGCGACAAGAGACCCAGTACTTC.

The V gene is TRBV18, the J gene TRBJ1-2; D is uncertain. The V end was cut by 5 bases, the J end by 0 bases, with 10 bases between. The CDR3 covers 14 residues. The germline V gene has CDR1 KGHSH and CDR2 LQKENI. The CDR3 coding sequence is TGTGCCAGCTCAACGGGAACCTCTAACTATGGCTACACCTTC. Protein sequence: CASSTGTSNYGYTF. Combining the CDR3 with reference TRBV18 and TRBJ1-2 gives the whole variable domain NAGVMQNPRHLVRRRGQEARLRCSPMKGHSHVYWYRQLPEEGLKFMVYLQKENIIDESGMPKERFSAEFPKEGPSILRIQQVVRGDSAAYFCASSTGTSNYGYTFGSGTRLTVV.

The gene calls are TRBV2 and TRBJ1-1; no definite D call. The germline V gene encodes CDR1 SNHLY and CDR2 FYNNEI. The V end lost 4 bases, the J end lost 5 bases, and 11 bases lay between the germline ends. The CDR3 totals 13 residues. In nucleotides, the CDR3 is TGTGCCAGCAGTGTGGATACGGGAACTGAAGCTTTCTTT. Its translation is CASSVDTGTEAFF. The entire variable domain, with the rest obtained from reference TRBV2 and TRBJ1-1, is as follows: EPEVTQTPSHQVTQMGQEVILRCVPISNHLYFYWYRQILGQKVEFLVSFYNNEISEKSEIFDDQFSVERPDGSNFTLKIRSTKLEDSAMYFCASSVDTGTEAFFGQGTRLTVV.

The V and J genes are TRBV7-2 and TRBJ2-1; TRBD1 agrees at 10 bases. Trimming at V came to 5 bases and at J to 4 bases, leaving 11 bases not matched to a gene. CDR1 is SGHTA, CDR2 FQGNSA, per germline. This CDR3 is 17 amino acids long. CDR3 sequence reads: CASSLRPGQGSYNEQFF. CDR3 coding DNA: TGTGCCAGCAGCCTCCGCCCGGGACAGGGGTCGTACAATGAGCAGTTCTTC.

The chain combines TRBV3-1 (or the pseudogene TRBV3-2) with TRBJ2-5; 12 bases are a match to TRBD2. Germline assignment: CDR1 LGHDT and CDR2 YNNKEL (reference sequence). The V segment lost 6 bases and the J segment 2 bases; nucleotides outside the gene matches: 1. The CDR3 contains 14 residues. As DNA, the CDR3 is TGTGCCAGCAGACTAGCGGGGGGACAAGAGACCCAGTACTTC. Amino acid sequence: CASRLAGGQETQYF.

The chain couples TRBV6-2 or TRBV6-3 to TRBJ2-5; D is uncertain. The germline V and J ends were trimmed by 7 bases and 1 base, with 16 bases remaining between them. The CDR3 is 15 amino acids. CDR1 is MNHEY and CDR2 is SVGEGT in the germline V gene. The CDR3 spells CASNPDLRFQETQYF. The DNA for the CDR3 is TGTGCCAGCAACCCTGACTTGCGGTTCCAAGAGACCCAGTACTTC.

The rearrangement joins TRBV5-1 to TRBJ1-2; 8 nucleotides align to TRBD1. With 4 bases clipped from V and 4 bases from J, the junction kept 15 bases outside the gene matches. The CDR3 consists of 17 residues. The V gene's germline CDR1 is SGHRS and CDR2 YFSETQ. The CDR3 reads CASSPYPPETGVYGYTF. CDR3 coding DNA: TGCGCCAGCAGCCCCTACCCCCCGGAGACAGGGGTCTATGGCTACACCTTC.

The chain is built from TRBV29-1 and TRBJ2-3; the match to TRBD2 covers 7 bases. The CDR3 extends over 19 amino acids. CDR1 is SQVTM and CDR2 is ANQGSEA in the germline V gene. Trimming took 2 bases from V and 1 from J; bases not matched to a gene: 18. Written as DNA, the CDR3 is TGCAGCGTTGAACGGGGGGATGGTAAAGGGGCTCGGGGCACAGATACGCAGTATTTT. Amino acids: CSVERGDGKGARGTDTQYF.

The chain links TRBV7-9 to TRBJ1-1; weak D call: TRBD1 (5 bases). CDR1 and CDR2 (germline): SEHNR, FQNEAQ (reference sequence). Trimming cost V 6 bases and J 4 bases, with 9 bases left between them. This CDR3 comprises 12 residues. The CDR3 DNA follows: TGTGCCAGCAGTGTCGGGGGCACTGAAGCTTTCTTT. Residues: CASSVGGTEAFF. Using reference TRBV7-9 and TRBJ1-1 for the parts outside the CDR3, the full variable domain is DTGVSQNPRHKITKRGQNVTFRCDPISEHNRLYWYRQTLGQGPEFLTYFQNEAQLEKSRLLSDRFSAERPKGSFSTLEIQRTEQGDSAMYLCASSVGGTEAFFGQGTRLTVV.

The J gene is TRBJ2-3, the V gene TRBV7-2; 8 nucleotides agree with TRBD2. Germline CDR1 reads SGHTA; CDR2 reads FQGNSA. Trimming at V came to 6 bases and at J to 0 bases, leaving 8 bases not matched to a gene. There are 16 residues in the CDR3. For the CDR3, the DNA is TGTGCCAGCAGTCGGGGGGGGTACACTAGCACAGATACGCAGTATTTT. Protein: CASSRGGYTSTDTQYF.

This clone was counted a single time. The V and J genes are TRBV15 and TRBJ2-4; tentative D call: TRBD2 (7 bases). Looked up from germline, CDR1 is LNHNV and CDR2 is YYDKDF (reference sequence). This CDR3 comprises 15 residues. V was cut by 4 bases and J by 8 bases, with 18 bases left in between. The CDR3 sequence: CATSTLAGARDIQYF. In DNA, the CDR3 is TGTGCCACCAGCACCCTGGCGGGGGCGAGGGACATTCAGTACTTC.

This chain connects TRBV6-5 to TRBJ1-2; D call uncertain. Per the germline V gene, CDR1 is MNHEY and CDR2 is SVGAGI. Trimming pared 4 bases from V and 1 base from J, leaving 10 bases between. The CDR3 is made up of 14 amino acids. The CDR3 region has the DNA TGTGCCAGCAGTTCCAACAGCTTTAACTATGGCTACACCTTC. This codes for CASSSNSFNYGYTF.

This clone has only a few counts. The V gene is TRBV9, the J gene TRBJ2-1; 9 bases are a match to TRBD2. CDR3 size: 13 residues. With 7 bases clipped from V and 4 bases from J, the junction kept 3 bases outside the gene matches. Germline V gene sequence: CDR1 SGDLS, CDR2 YYNGEE. The CDR3 nucleotides read TGTGCCAGCTCTAGCGGGGTGTACAATGAGCAGTTCTTC. It encodes CASSSGVYNEQFF.

The chain has TRBV10-2 and TRBJ2-1, with a tentative D call TRBD2 (6 bases). The ends were cut back, 6 bases at V and 10 bases at J, with 13 bases in the middle. Germline CDR1 and CDR2: WSHSY and SAAADI. There are 12 residues in the CDR3. This CDR3 is CASRLTRSEQFF. The CDR3, as DNA: TGCGCCAGCAGGCTGACTAGATCCGAGCAGTTCTTC.

J is TRBJ1-4 and V is TRBV7-6; TRBD1 matches at 8 bases. The CDR3 contains 18 residues. Unmatched junction bases numbered 17, after V lost 5 bases and J lost 6 bases. Germline V gives CDR1 SGHVS, CDR2 FNYEAQ. In DNA form, the CDR3 reads TGTGCCAGCAGCCTAACAGGGGGGGAGTTAAGGAGGGATGAAAAACTGTTTTTT. Translated: CASSLTGGELRRDEKLFF.

The CDR3 nucleotides are TGTGCCAGCAGCCCAAAGGGACATCTTTACCAAGACTATGGCTACACCTTC. It encodes CASSPKGHLYQDYGYTF. The chain recombines TRBV7-9 with TRBJ1-2, with TRBD1 as a possible D gene (6 bases). From germline, CDR1 is SEHNR and CDR2 FQNEAQ (reference sequence). This CDR3 is 17 amino acids long. V was clipped by 5 bases and J by 3 bases, with 22 bases between them.

This rearrangement joins TRBV6-2 or TRBV6-3 to TRBJ1-1; no clear D. The CDR3 is made up of 13 amino acids. Germline values: CDR1 MNHEY, CDR2 SVGEGT. V lost 5 bases, J lost 6 bases, and 13 bases lay in between. Here the CDR3 reads CASSRSTSPEAFF. DNA for the CDR3: TGTGCCAGCAGTCGGAGCACATCACCTGAAGCTTTCTTT.

This clone has just one count. This sequence may be a read error, since a much larger clone differs from it by one base. The chain uses TRBV5-6 and TRBJ2-5; tentative D call: TRBD2 (7 bases). The CDR3 contains 14 residues. Germline values: CDR1 SGHDT, CDR2 YYEEEE. V was trimmed by 1 base and J by 1 base, leaving 8 bases between them. CDR3 sequence reads: CASSLRGGQETQYF. The CDR3 DNA sequence: TGTGCCAGCAGCTTGAGGGGGGGCCAAGAGACCCAGTACTTC.

This CDR3 is CATSARWGDEQFF. CDR3 DNA sequence: TGTGCCACCAGCGCCCGTTGGGGCGATGAGCAGTTCTTC. This chain uses TRBV24-1 with TRBJ2-1, with a weak D call TRBD1 (5 bases). This CDR3 is built from 13 residues. Germline CDR1 KGHDR, CDR2 SFDVKD. The germline V and J ends were trimmed by 7 bases and 8 bases, with 14 bases remaining between them.

The chain recombines TRBV18 with TRBJ2-1; D ambiguous. CDR1 KGHSH and CDR2 LQKENI come from the germline V gene. Trimming removed 2 bases at V and 7 bases at J, with 18 bases between. This CDR3 spans 16 amino acids. The CDR3 protein is CASSPWAPTTANEQFF. CDR3 coding DNA: TGTGCCAGCTCACCATGGGCTCCGACCACCGCTAATGAGCAGTTCTTC.

The sample holds one count of this clone. The chain carries TRBV7-2 and TRBJ1-3, with D perhaps TRBD1 (6 bases). This CDR3 region has 15 residues. Germline CDR1 SGHTA, CDR2 FQGNSA. V lost 3 bases, J lost 4 bases, and 13 bases lay in between. CDR3 coding DNA: TGTGCCAGCAGCTTTGGGGCAGGGGCCGGAAACACCATATATTTT. It codes for CASSFGAGAGNTIYF.

The chain recombines TRBV30 with TRBJ1-1; TRBD1 aligns across 7 bases. V lost 5 bases and J lost 1; bases outside the gene matches: 4. The CDR3 runs 13 residues. The germline CDR1 and CDR2 sequences are GTSNPN and SVGIG (reference sequence). The chain's CDR3 is CAWLGQKNTEAFF. The CDR3 bases are TGTGCCTGGTTGGGACAGAAGAACACTGAAGCTTTCTTT.

The J gene is TRBJ2-7, the V gene TRBV11-1, with 11 bases fitting TRBD2. J lost 0 bases, V lost 6 bases, and 4 bases had no gene match. CDR3 size: 15 residues. Germline CDR1 reads SGHAT; CDR2 reads FQDESV (reference sequence). The CDR3 protein is CASSRLAGGSYEQYF. The CDR3 coding sequence is TGTGCCAGCAGTCGGCTAGCGGGGGGCTCCTACGAGCAGTACTTC.

The J gene is TRBJ2-3, the V gene TRBV9; 7 bases line up with TRBD1. Germline V gives CDR1 SGDLS, CDR2 YYNGEE. This CDR3 region has 15 residues. V gave up 0 bases and J gave up 6 bases; unmatched junction bases: 7. CDR3: CASSVALQGSDTQYF. CDR3 nucleotide sequence: TGTGCCAGCAGCGTAGCTTTACAGGGGAGTGATACGCAGTATTTT. The full variable domain, its missing parts supplied by reference TRBV9 and TRBJ2-3, is DSGVTQTPKHLITATGQRVTLRCSPRSGDLSVYWYQQSLDQGLQFLIQYYNGEERAKGNILERFSAQQFPDLHSELNLSSLELGDSALYFCASSVALQGSDTQYFGPGTRLTVL.

Here the CDR3 reads CASSPGVEQYF. The DNA for the CDR3 is TGTGCCAGCTCACCAGGTGTCGAGCAGTACTTC. This sequence joins TRBV18 and TRBJ2-7; D remains ambiguous. The ends were cut back, 2 bases at V and 6 bases at J, with 5 bases in the middle. The CDR3 loop spans 11 amino acids. The V gene's germline CDR1 is KGHSH and CDR2 LQKENI. The variable domain in full, completed from reference TRBV18 and TRBJ2-7, reads NAGVMQNPRHLVRRRGQEARLRCSPMKGHSHVYWYRQLPEEGLKFMVYLQKENIIDESGMPKERFSAEFPKEGPSILRIQQVVRGDSAAYFCASSPGVEQYFGPGTRLTVT.

V gene TRBV30 combines with J gene TRBJ1-1, with TRBD1 matching over 7 bases. The germline V gene encodes CDR1 GTSNPN and CDR2 SVGIG (reference sequence). V shed 1 base, J shed 4 bases, and the junction held 6 bases outside the gene matches. There are 14 residues in the CDR3. CDR3 in amino acids: CAWSGGTASTEAFF. The CDR3 region has the DNA TGTGCCTGGAGTGGAGGGACAGCCTCCACTGAAGCTTTCTTT.